This TCR beta chain was obtained from a study of T cell changes during pregnancy in multiple sclerosis. Data came from immunoSEQ multiplex PCR; TCRdb stores just in-frame clones and leaves some out. The sample shows some 21,000 clones, under 95% of them seen only once. This clone appeared once. This CDR3 region has 15 residues. The germline V gene encodes CDR1 SGHAT and CDR2 FQNNGV. Trimming at V came to 2 bases and at J to 12 bases, leaving 8 bases not matched to a gene. The TCR comes from a female donor with multiple sclerosis, enrolled in a pregnancy study. The sequencing here drew on CD4+ T cells from peripheral blood mononuclear cells, taken in the third trimester of pregnancy. The chain links TRBV11-2 to TRBJ1-6; 9 bases are shared with TRBD1. Here the CDR3 reads CASSLRTGESGPLHF. The CDR3 DNA reads TGTGCCAGCAGCTTACGGACAGGGGAATCAGGACCCCTCCACTTT.